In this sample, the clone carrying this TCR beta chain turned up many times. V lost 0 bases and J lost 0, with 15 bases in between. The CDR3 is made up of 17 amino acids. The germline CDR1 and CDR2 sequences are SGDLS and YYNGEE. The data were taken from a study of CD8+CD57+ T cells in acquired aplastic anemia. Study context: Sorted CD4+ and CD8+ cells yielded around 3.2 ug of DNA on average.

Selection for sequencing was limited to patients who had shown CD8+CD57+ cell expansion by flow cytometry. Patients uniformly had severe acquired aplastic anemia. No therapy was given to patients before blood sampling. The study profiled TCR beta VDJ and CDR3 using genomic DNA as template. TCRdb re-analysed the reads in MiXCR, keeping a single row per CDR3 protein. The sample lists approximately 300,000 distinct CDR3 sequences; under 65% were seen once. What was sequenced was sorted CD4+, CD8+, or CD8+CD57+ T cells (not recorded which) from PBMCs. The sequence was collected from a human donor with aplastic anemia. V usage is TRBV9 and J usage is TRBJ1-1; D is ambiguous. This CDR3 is CASSVAPRQTMNTEAFF. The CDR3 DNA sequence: TGTGCCAGCAGCGTAGCTCCCCGGCAGACGATGAACACTGAAGCTTTCTTT.